These T cell receptor beta chains were read from a single sample in a study of blood T cell repertoires in COVID-19. Sequenced by immunoSEQ multiplex PCR; TCRdb stores in-frame clones only, minus some. The sample includes about 170,000 clones, 80% to 85% of them seen just once. The sequenced material came from peripheral blood. The receptors come from a human donor with acute or convalescent COVID-19. The donor label of this sample is uncertain. CDR3s include the opening cysteine and the closing phenylalanine or tryptophan. Each record gives: V gene, D gene, J gene, clone size, CDR3 DNA, CDR3 protein. D genes are given only for firm matches. Expanded clones get a size class; other rows say once, few or many, or leave the size out.

TRBV3-1/TRBV3-2,-,TRBJ2-1,-,TGTGCCAGCAGCCAAGTCCGGGACCGGAGGGTCAATGAGCAGTTCTTC,CASSQVRDRRVNEQFF
TRBV5-4,-,TRBJ1-2,-,TGTGCCAGCAGCACCCCGGCGGGGGTCTATGGCTACACCTTC,CASSTPAGVYGYTF
TRBV2,TRBD1,TRBJ1-5,-,TGTGCCGCCCGGACAGGGAGCAATCAGCCCCAGCATTTT,CAARTGSNQPQHF
TRBV6-5,TRBD1,TRBJ1-1,once,TGTGCCAGCAGTTACTCCCAGGGGGGCGCTGAAGCTTTCTTT,CASSYSQGGAEAFF
TRBV27,TRBD2,TRBJ2-5,-,TGTGCCAGCAGTTACTACCCGGGACTAGCGGGAGGAAGGGAGACCCAGTACTTC,CASSYYPGLAGGRETQYF
TRBV29-1,TRBD2,TRBJ2-3,-,TGCAGCGGTATAGCGGGAGAAGGCGCAGATACGCAGTATTTT,CSGIAGEGADTQYF
TRBV19,-,TRBJ1-2,-,TGTGCCAGTAACAGCCCGGGACAAATTCTTTATGGCTACACCTTC,CASNSPGQILYGYTF
TRBV2,-,TRBJ1-4,-,TGTGCCAGCACCCTGGAGGGCCTCCGGGCTAATGAAAAACTGTTTTTT,CASTLEGLRANEKLFF
TRBV2,-,TRBJ1-6,-,TGTGCCAGCAGTGCGGGGGGAAGCTCACCCCTCCACTTT,CASSAGGSSPLHF
TRBV10-3,TRBD2,TRBJ2-3,-,TGTGCCATCAGTGAGTCCAGCGGGGGGAGCACAGATACGCAGTATTTT,CAISESSGGSTDTQYF
TRBV5-6,-,TRBJ2-3,once,TGTGCCAGCAGCGGTGGACTCTCGGATACGCAGTATTTT,CASSGGLSDTQYF
TRBV19,-,TRBJ1-4,-,TGTGCCAGTAGTATTTGGGGGCAGAAGTTGGAAAAACTGTTTTTT,CASSIWGQKLEKLFF
TRBV4-1,TRBD1,TRBJ2-5,-,TGCGCCAGCAGCCAATTGGGACAGGCGGCCGGGGAGACCCAGTACTTC,CASSQLGQAAGETQYF
TRBV28,TRBD2,TRBJ2-7,-,TGTGCCAGCAGTCCCCCGGGGGGTCGGACTCCTTCCTACGAGCAGTACTTC,CASSPPGGRTPSYEQYF
TRBV7-9,-,TRBJ2-1,once,TGTGCCAGCAGCCCGGGGGCGGGGGCGAATGAGCAGTTCTTC,CASSPGAGANEQFF
TRBV21-1,-,TRBJ1-6,once,TGTGCCAGCAGCAAACTCACATTATATGATTCACCCCTCCACTTT,CASSKLTLYDSPLHF
TRBV7-9,TRBD1,TRBJ2-7,-,TGTGCCAGCAGCCCTGGACAGGAACAGTACGAGCAGTACTTC,CASSPGQEQYEQYF
TRBV6-5,TRBD1,TRBJ1-5,-,TGTGCCAGCACCCGACAGGGGGCCTGGGGACAGCCCCAGCATTTT,CASTRQGAWGQPQHF
TRBV19,TRBD1,TRBJ1-1,-,TGTGCCAGTAGTCCTTCGACAGGGTCCACTGAAGCTTTCTTT,CASSPSTGSTEAFF
TRBV20-1,-,TRBJ2-7,-,TGCAGTGCTGGACAGCCCTACGAGCAGTACTTC,CSAGQPYEQYF
TRBV28,-,TRBJ1-1,-,TGTGCCAGCAGTTTATACAGGAATGAAGCTTTCTTT,CASSLYRNEAFF
TRBV10-1,-,TRBJ1-6,-,TGCGCCAGCAGTGAATCGGTAAATTCACCCCTCCACTTT,CASSESVNSPLHF
TRBV25-1,-,TRBJ1-6,-,TGTGCCAGCAGGGGCCCTGAAGATTCACCCCTCCACTTT,CASRGPEDSPLHF
TRBV4-2,-,TRBJ1-5,-,TGTGCCAGCAGCCAACATCCCCTCACAGGGAACAATCAGCCCCAGCATTTT,CASSQHPLTGNNQPQHF
TRBV6-5,TRBD2,TRBJ2-4,-,TGTGCCAGCAAAGGAGCGGGACTAGGGAAAAACATTCAGTACTTC,CASKGAGLGKNIQYF
TRBV5-1,TRBD2,TRBJ2-7,-,TGCGCCAGCAGCTGGGGGGGACTAGCGGGAGGAAACGAGCAGTACTTC,CASSWGGLAGGNEQYF
TRBV6-5,TRBD2,TRBJ2-3,-,TGTGCCAGCAGTTACGGGCTAGCGGGTGCAGATACGCAGTATTTT,CASSYGLAGADTQYF
TRBV7-3,TRBD1,TRBJ1-2,-,TGTGCCAGCAGCCAGGACAGGGGAGTTGGGGCGCCTCATGGCTACACCTTC,CASSQDRGVGAPHGYTF
TRBV27,TRBD2,TRBJ2-7,-,TGTGCCATCCCTTTGAGACTAGCGGGAGCCTACGAGCAGTACTTC,CAIPLRLAGAYEQYF
TRBV28,TRBD1,TRBJ1-5,once,TGTGCCAGCAGTGGGACAGGGGGGAGCAATCAGCCCCAGCATTTT,CASSGTGGSNQPQHF
TRBV7-9,-,TRBJ2-7,few,TGTGCCAGCAGCATACACTACGAGCAGTACTTC,CASSIHYEQYF
TRBV30,-,TRBJ1-1,-,TGTGCCTGGAGTGTAAATTTACAGACTGAAGCTTTCTTT,CAWSVNLQTEAFF
TRBV25-1,TRBD1,TRBJ2-1,-,TGTGCCAGCAGTGAATCCGACAGGGGGCCGTTGGGAGAGCAGTTCTTC,CASSESDRGPLGEQFF
TRBV10-2,TRBD1,TRBJ2-5,-,TGCGCCAGCGGGTATCCCCCACAGGGGGTGAGGGAGACCCAGTACTTC,CASGYPPQGVRETQYF
TRBV4-1,TRBD1,TRBJ2-7,-,TGCGCCAGCAGCCAGCAACAGGGGGCAAACTACGAGCAGTACTTC,CASSQQQGANYEQYF
TRBV5-4,-,TRBJ1-1,-,TGTGCCAGCAGCTTGGTCGGGGTGAACACTGAAGCTTTCTTT,CASSLVGVNTEAFF
TRBV19,TRBD2,TRBJ2-4,-,TGTGCCAGTAGTACCAACCTACTAGCGGGGTACAGCATTCAGTACTTC,CASSTNLLAGYSIQYF
TRBV7-8,-,TRBJ2-5,-,TGTGCCAGCAGCGCCCGGGTCCCAAAAGGGGGAGAGACCCAGTACTTC,CASSARVPKGGETQYF
TRBV5-6,-,TRBJ1-5,-,TGTGCCAGCAGTGCGGGACGGTGGGGCAATCAGCCCCAGCATTTT,CASSAGRWGNQPQHF
TRBV6-1,TRBD2,TRBJ2-3,-,TGTGCCAGCAGTGAATTCGCTAGCGGGGGGAGTATCATGGGCACAGATACGCAGTATTTT,CASSEFASGGSIMGTDTQYF
TRBV5-1,-,TRBJ2-5,-,TGCGCCAGCACCGCCCGCGGCGGGAACCAAGAGACCCAGTACTTC,CASTARGGNQETQYF
TRBV5-1,TRBD1,TRBJ2-3,-,TGCGCCAGCAGCTCCCCGGGACAGGGGGAAGATACGCAGTATTTT,CASSSPGQGEDTQYF
TRBV4-2,-,TRBJ2-7,few,TGTGCCAGCAGCCAAGACAGGGGATCCGAGCAGTACTTC,CASSQDRGSEQYF